The 25 T cell receptor beta chains given below trace back to one sample, sequenced in a study of blood T cells in healthy people across ages (dated by TCRdb to 2015 to 2017). Libraries came from 5' RACE. The sequencer was an Illumina HiSeq 2500. A second PCR of about 7 to 12 cycles was run with a J-beta primer mix and a sample-barcoded 5' primer. TCRdb handled the public reads itself, with Q25 trimming in fastp and clone calling in MiXCR, and kept productive beta chains. A single entry per CDR3 protein holds the most common genes and DNA from its merged rows. A total of approximately 700,000 distinct CDR3 sequences appear in this sample, roughly 32% of them only once. The ten largest clones capture roughly 15% of the sample. The sequenced sample consisted of blood. These receptor sequences come from an elderly woman in good health. Donor details come from another sample of the same person, matched by shared clones.

Many counts were recorded for this clonotype. V is TRBV2 and J is TRBJ2-5, with D possibly matching TRBD1 (5 bases). Trimming left V 3 bases short and J 5 bases short, with 13 bases between. CDR3 size: 14 residues. The V gene's germline CDR1 is SNHLY and CDR2 FYNNEI. CDR3 loop: CASSESRVGETQYF. CDR3 bases: TGTGCCAGCAGTGAGTCCAGGGTGGGGGAGACCCAGTACTTC.

At least ten counts were recorded for this clonotype. The chain carries TRBV20-1 and TRBJ2-1, with D perhaps TRBD1 (5 bases). From germline, CDR1 is DFQATT and CDR2 SNEGSKA (reference sequence). V gave up 0 bases and J gave up 4 bases, with 16 bases separating them. The CDR3 is 16 amino acids. CDR3 loop: CSARDMAGLRYNEQFF. Written as DNA, the CDR3 is TGCAGTGCTAGAGATATGGCAGGGCTGAGGTACAATGAGCAGTTCTTC.

This clonotype was seen a few times. One base away lies a much larger clone, so this may be a sequencing read error. This chain connects TRBV6-1 to TRBJ2-5; a possible D gene is TRBD1 (6 bases). Germline CDR1 MNHNS, CDR2 SASEGT. The CDR3 is made up of 16 amino acids. The germline V and J ends were trimmed by 3 bases and 11 bases, with 25 bases remaining between them. The CDR3 loop reads CASSDLRGKKGNEQYF. In nucleotides, the CDR3 is TGTGCCAGCAGTGATTTAAGGGGGAAGAAGGGCAATGAGCAGTACTTC.

In the case of this clonotype: The junction shows a germline mismatch at one end, possibly a read error. This chain links TRBV30 with TRBJ1-2; weak D call: TRBD1 (5 bases). CDR3 length: 12 amino acids. Germline V gene lookup returns CDR1 GTSNPN and CDR2 SVGIG (reference sequence). The CDR3 loop is CAWSRQTDGHTF. The CDR3 DNA reads as TGTGCCTGGAGTCGACAGACAGATGGCCACACCTTC.

The J gene is TRBJ2-5, the V gene TRBV30; 8 bases map to TRBD1. The germline V gene has CDR1 GTSNPN and CDR2 SVGIG (reference sequence). Trimming at V came to 1 base and at J to 5 bases, leaving 9 bases not matched to a gene. This CDR3 is built from 15 residues. CDR3 DNA sequence: TGTGCCTGGAGTGAGTTGCAGGGGGCCCAGGAGACCCAGTACTTC. It codes for CAWSELQGAQETQYF.

About this clonotype: It may be a read error: a sequence one base away is much more abundant. The CDR3 DNA sequence: TGTGCCACCAGGGGCCCTACGGTAGCGGGGGAGCAGTACTTC. It codes for CATRGPTVAGEQYF. This rearrangement joins TRBV24-1 to TRBJ2-7; 8 bases are a match to TRBD2. The junction had 11 bases not matched to a gene; V was cut back by 7 bases and J by 7 bases. In germline, CDR1 is KGHDR, CDR2 SFDVKD. This CDR3 comprises 14 residues.

This clonotype came up once. A much larger clone lies one base from this, so it may be a read error. The rearrangement joins TRBV28 to TRBJ2-7; D tentatively reads TRBD1 or TRBD2 (7 bases each). The J call may be in error: the DNA end matches TRBJ2-5 better. The germline CDR1 and CDR2 sequences are MDHEN and SYDVKM. The CDR3 extends over 15 amino acids. CDR3 sequence (DNA): TGTGCCAGCAGTTGGGAGGGGGCAGCCCAGCGGACCCAGTACTTC. Amino acid sequence: CASSWEGAAQRTQYF.

The CDR3 protein is CASSFERGPTEAFF. The CDR3 coding sequence is TGCGCCAGCAGCTTTGAACGGGGCCCCACTGAAGCTTTCTTT. V is TRBV5-1 and J is TRBJ1-1, with a weak D call TRBD1 (5 bases). The CDR3 length is 14 residues. Trimming removed 2 bases at V and 4 bases at J, with 12 bases between. The germline V gene encodes CDR1 SGHRS and CDR2 YFSETQ.

The chain joins TRBV7-2 to TRBJ2-5, with 10 positions matching TRBD2. This CDR3 region has 17 residues. Germline V gene lookup returns CDR1 SGHTA and CDR2 FQGNSA. Trimming removed 7 bases from V and 4 bases from J; junction bases left unmatched: 15. DNA of the CDR3: TGTGCCAGCACCCAGGCGCGGCTAGCGGGGGCCTCAGAGACCCAGTACTTC. This gives the protein CASTQARLAGASETQYF.

The V gene is TRBV12-3 or TRBV12-4, the J gene TRBJ2-7; 7 bases match TRBD2. The CDR3 runs 13 residues. The V segment lost 11 bases and the J segment 7 bases; nucleotides outside the gene matches: 14. The CDR3, as DNA: TGTGCCTCCTCAGCGGGGAGCTACAATGAGCAGTACTTC. This gives the protein CASSAGSYNEQYF.

The chain has TRBV20-1 and TRBJ2-1; D is unresolved. The germline V gene encodes CDR1 DFQATT and CDR2 SNEGSKA (reference sequence). V was pared by 4 bases and J by 8 bases, with 27 bases between. This CDR3 contains 17 residues. The CDR3, as DNA: TGCAGTGCTACAACCTCAAACCATTTCGGTAGTGGCGATGAGCAGTTCTTC. It specifies CSATTSNHFGSGDEQFF.

The J gene is TRBJ2-3, the V gene TRBV10-3; 9 bases are shared with TRBD2. The V and J ends lost 4 bases and 3 bases, in that order; junction bases with no gene match: 11. The germline CDR1 and CDR2 sequences are ENHRY and SYGVKD. The CDR3 has 17 amino acids. CDR3 protein: CAISGVTGTSFTDTQYF. The CDR3, as DNA: TGTGCCATCAGTGGTGTTACCGGGACTAGCTTTACAGATACGCAGTATTTT.

The J gene is TRBJ2-3, the V gene TRBV7-3, with D perhaps assigned TRBD1 or TRBD2 (6 bases each). Trimming left V 6 bases short and J 1 base short, with 14 bases between. Germline V gives CDR1 SGHTA, CDR2 FQGTGA. The length of the CDR3 is 15 residues. This CDR3 is CASRHGGGRTDTQYF. The DNA of the CDR3 is TGTGCCAGCAGGCACGGGGGCGGGCGCACAGATACGCAGTATTTT. Based on the CDR3 plus reference TRBV7-3 and TRBJ2-3, the full variable domain is GAGVSQTPSNKVTEKGKYVELRCDPISGHTALYWYRQSLGQGPEFLIYFQGTGAADDSGLPNDRFFAVRPEGSVSTLKIQRTERGDSAVYLCASRHGGGRTDTQYFGPGTRLTVL.

The chain carries TRBV5-1 and TRBJ2-1; D not resolved. This CDR3 has 13 residues. The V end lost 5 bases, the J end lost 6 bases, and 12 bases lay between the germline ends. Germline-derived CDR1 and CDR2 are SGHRS and YFSETQ. CDR3 DNA: TGCGCCAGCAGGGATCGAATAGGCAATGAGCAGTTCTTC. Protein product: CASRDRIGNEQFF.

This clonotype was observed a handful of times. The chain employs TRBV29-1 and TRBJ1-1; D is uncertain. Germline V gene lookup returns CDR1 SQVTM and CDR2 ANQGSEA. Trimming stripped 4 bases from V and 5 bases from J, with 17 bases between. This CDR3 is built from 14 residues. In DNA form, the CDR3 reads TGCAGCGTTGTCTTAGGTCTCATGGGGACTGAAGCTTTCTTT. Its translation: CSVVLGLMGTEAFF. The variable domain in full, completed from reference TRBV29-1 and TRBJ1-1, reads SAVISQKPSRDICQRGTSLTIQCQVDSQVTMMFWYRQQPGQSLTLIATANQGSEATYESGFVIDKFPISRPNLTFSTLTVSNMSPEDSSIYLCSVVLGLMGTEAFFGQGTRLTVV.

The table lists this clonotype with many counts. J is TRBJ2-1 and V is TRBV9; D uncertain. The V gene's germline CDR1 is SGDLS and CDR2 YYNGEE. The CDR3 is made up of 11 amino acids. V dropped 4 bases and J dropped 10 bases, with 9 bases sitting between them. This chain's CDR3 is CASSPIGEQFF. The CDR3 region has the DNA TGTGCCAGCAGCCCCATCGGGGAGCAGTTCTTC.

The V gene is TRBV10-3, the J gene TRBJ2-7; D remains ambiguous. CDR3 length equals 17 residues. With 0 bases removed from V and 0 bases from J, the gap between germline ends came to 15 bases. Looked up from germline, CDR1 is ENHRY and CDR2 is SYGVKD. DNA of the CDR3: TGTGCCATCAGTGAGTCGGGCGGCCTAAGGAGCTCCTACGAGCAGTACTTC. Its protein product is CAISESGGLRSSYEQYF.

In its sample, this clonotype was seen many times. This sequence joins TRBV28 and TRBJ2-7, with 9 bases aligning to TRBD1. The CDR3 consists of 13 residues. Germline assignment: CDR1 MDHEN and CDR2 SYDVKM. V lost 8 bases and J lost 4; bases outside the gene matches: 6. This chain's CDR3 is CASGTGTPYEQYF. Here the CDR3 DNA reads TGTGCCAGCGGGACAGGGACCCCATACGAGCAGTACTTC.

This clonotype has only a few counts. A much larger clone lies a single base off, so this may be a read error. This sequence joins TRBV6-1 and TRBJ2-7, with 7 bases lining up with TRBD2. The length of the CDR3 is 15 residues. CDR1 is MNHNS, CDR2 SASEGT, per germline. The ends lost 6 bases at V and 3 bases at J; junction bases unmatched: 11. This CDR3 is CASSDPGRYSYEQYF. In nucleotides, the CDR3 is TGTGCCAGCAGCGATCCCGGGAGGTACAGCTACGAGCAGTACTTC.

This clonotype was seen a handful of times. The chain uses TRBV5-4 and TRBJ1-2; TRBD1 matches 10 bases. Trimming at V came to 0 bases and at J to 10 bases, leaving 12 bases not matched to a gene. Germline assignment: CDR1 SGHNT and CDR2 YYREEE (reference sequence). This CDR3 is 16 amino acids long. The CDR3: CASSLALGTGVMVYTF. The CDR3 coding sequence is TGTGCCAGCAGCTTGGCCCTCGGGACAGGGGTGATGGTCTACACCTTC. The full variable domain, rest sourced from reference TRBV5-4 and TRBJ1-2, is ETGVTQSPTHLIKTRGQQVTLRCSSQSGHNTVSWYQQALGQGPQFIFQYYREEENGRGNFPPRFSGLQFPNYSSELNVNALELDDSALYLCASSLALGTGVMVYTFGSGTRLTVV.

The chain is built from TRBV2 and TRBJ1-5; D is undetermined. Germline assignment: CDR1 SNHLY and CDR2 FYNNEI. V lost 0 bases and J 5 bases, leaving 17 bases between the germline ends. This CDR3 is built from 17 residues. As DNA, the CDR3 is TGTGCCAGCAGTGAAGCGCCCAGTCCTCGCTTATATCAGCCCCAGCATTTT. Amino acids: CASSEAPSPRLYQPQHF.

The rearrangement uses TRBV4-1 and TRBJ2-1; D assignment may be TRBD1 or TRBD2 (5 bases each). Trimming left V 4 bases short and J 2 bases short, with 12 bases between. From germline, CDR1 is MGHRA and CDR2 YSYEKL. The CDR3 contains 15 residues. Written as DNA, the CDR3 is TGCGCCAGCAGCCGCGAGGGACCCCCCTACAATGAGCAGTTCTTC. This translates into CASSREGPPYNEQFF.

This clonotype has just a few counts. The DNA of the CDR3 is TGCGCCAGCAGCCATGCTAGGGGAACCCTGCCGAACACTGAAGCTTTCTTT. Its translation is CASSHARGTLPNTEAFF. The genes are TRBV4-1 and TRBJ1-1; TRBD1 might be the D (5 bases). Trimming stripped 3 bases from V and 1 base from J, with 18 bases between. The CDR3 spans 17 residues. The germline V gene has CDR1 MGHRA and CDR2 YSYEKL.

Concerning this clonotype itself: This may come from a read error, since a much larger clone is one base off. The chain joins TRBV24-1 to TRBJ1-5; D is possibly TRBD1 (6 bases). Per the germline V gene, CDR1 is KGHDR and CDR2 is SFDVKD. The CDR3 is 14 residues long. For the CDR3, the DNA is TGTGCCACCAGTGGACCACAGGGTAATCAGCTCCAGCATTTT. Its protein product is CATSGPQGNQLQHF.

This clonotype was observed many times. This chain connects TRBV18 to TRBJ1-2, with TRBD1 identical over 8 bases. This CDR3 is 16 amino acids long. The germline CDR1 and CDR2 sequences are KGHSH and LQKENI. The V segment lost 0 bases and the J segment 3 bases; nucleotides outside the gene matches: 6. This chain's CDR3 is CASSPPQGAVDYGYTF. The CDR3 bases are TGTGCCAGCTCACCACCGCAGGGGGCGGTGGACTATGGCTACACCTTC.